This TCR beta chain was sequenced in a study of blood T cell repertoires in COVID-19. The CDR3 totals 13 residues. Germline lookup yields CDR1 MNHEY and CDR2 SVGAGI. V lost 5 bases to trimming and J lost 1 base, with 8 bases between them. This clone was detected only once. Assay: immunoSEQ multiplex PCR; the TCRdb copy retains only in-frame clones and omits some. The repertoire holds some 120,000 clones, roughly 85% seen once, with 25% in the top ten. This clonotype was sampled from a human donor in a cohort sampled during active COVID-19. What was sequenced was peripheral blood. This chain uses TRBV6-5 with TRBJ1-1; D may be TRBD1 (6 bases). CDR3 loop: CASSKDRNTEAFF. DNA of the CDR3: TGTGCCAGCAGTAAGGACAGGAACACTGAAGCTTTCTTT.